This T cell receptor beta chain was captured in a study of T cell changes during pregnancy in multiple sclerosis. The V gene's germline CDR1 is SNHLY and CDR2 FYNNEI. CDR3 size: 15 residues. V was shortened by 3 bases and J by 0 bases, with 10 bases between the two germline ends. The repertoire was sequenced with immunoSEQ multiplex PCR; TCRdb's copy has only in-frame clones and lacks some. The data hold 75,000 to 95,000 clones, with about 92% observed a single time. Material: peripheral blood, obtained after pregnancy. The chain couples TRBV2 to TRBJ2-3; D is unclear. The clonotype was recovered from a female donor with multiple sclerosis, enrolled in a pregnancy study. The DNA for the CDR3 is TGTGCCAGCAGTGAGGCTAGAGCTAGCACAGATACGCAGTATTTT. Translating gives CASSEARASTDTQYF.